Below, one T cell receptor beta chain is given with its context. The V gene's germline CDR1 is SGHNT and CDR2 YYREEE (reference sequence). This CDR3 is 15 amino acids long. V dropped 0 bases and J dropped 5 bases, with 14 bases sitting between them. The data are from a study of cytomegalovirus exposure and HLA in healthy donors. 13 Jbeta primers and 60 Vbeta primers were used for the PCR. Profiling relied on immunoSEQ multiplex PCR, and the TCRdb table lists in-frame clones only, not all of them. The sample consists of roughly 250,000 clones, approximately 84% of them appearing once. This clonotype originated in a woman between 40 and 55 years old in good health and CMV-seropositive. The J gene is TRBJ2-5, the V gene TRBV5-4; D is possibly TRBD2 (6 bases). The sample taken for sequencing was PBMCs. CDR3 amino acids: CASSLASSAMETQYF. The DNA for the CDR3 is TGTGCCAGCAGCTTGGCGTCTAGCGCTATGGAGACCCAGTACTTC.